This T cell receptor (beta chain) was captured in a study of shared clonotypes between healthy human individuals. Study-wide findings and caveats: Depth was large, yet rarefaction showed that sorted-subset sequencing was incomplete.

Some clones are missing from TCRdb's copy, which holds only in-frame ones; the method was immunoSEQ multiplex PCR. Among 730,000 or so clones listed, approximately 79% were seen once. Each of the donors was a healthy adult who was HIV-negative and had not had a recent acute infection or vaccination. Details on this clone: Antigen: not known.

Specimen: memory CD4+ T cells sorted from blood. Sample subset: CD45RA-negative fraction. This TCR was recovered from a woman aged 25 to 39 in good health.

The CDR3, as DNA: TGTGCCAGCTTCCAAGAGACCCAGTACTTC. Translation: CASFQETQYF. The chain is built from TRBV2 and TRBJ2-5; D is undetermined. CDR1 SNHLY and CDR2 FYNNEI come from the germline V gene. The V end was cut by 8 bases, the J end by 1 base, with 2 bases between. This CDR3 is built from 10 residues.